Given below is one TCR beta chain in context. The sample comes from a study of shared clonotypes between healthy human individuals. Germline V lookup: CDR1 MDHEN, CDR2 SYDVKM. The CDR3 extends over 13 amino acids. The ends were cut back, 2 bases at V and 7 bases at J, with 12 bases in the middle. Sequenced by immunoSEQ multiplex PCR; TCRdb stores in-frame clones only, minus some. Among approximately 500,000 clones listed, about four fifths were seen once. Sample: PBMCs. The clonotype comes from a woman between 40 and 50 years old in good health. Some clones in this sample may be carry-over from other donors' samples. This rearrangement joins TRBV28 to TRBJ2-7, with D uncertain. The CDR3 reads CASSLVALREQYF. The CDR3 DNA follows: TGTGCCAGCAGTTTAGTAGCTCTGAGGGAGCAGTACTTC.